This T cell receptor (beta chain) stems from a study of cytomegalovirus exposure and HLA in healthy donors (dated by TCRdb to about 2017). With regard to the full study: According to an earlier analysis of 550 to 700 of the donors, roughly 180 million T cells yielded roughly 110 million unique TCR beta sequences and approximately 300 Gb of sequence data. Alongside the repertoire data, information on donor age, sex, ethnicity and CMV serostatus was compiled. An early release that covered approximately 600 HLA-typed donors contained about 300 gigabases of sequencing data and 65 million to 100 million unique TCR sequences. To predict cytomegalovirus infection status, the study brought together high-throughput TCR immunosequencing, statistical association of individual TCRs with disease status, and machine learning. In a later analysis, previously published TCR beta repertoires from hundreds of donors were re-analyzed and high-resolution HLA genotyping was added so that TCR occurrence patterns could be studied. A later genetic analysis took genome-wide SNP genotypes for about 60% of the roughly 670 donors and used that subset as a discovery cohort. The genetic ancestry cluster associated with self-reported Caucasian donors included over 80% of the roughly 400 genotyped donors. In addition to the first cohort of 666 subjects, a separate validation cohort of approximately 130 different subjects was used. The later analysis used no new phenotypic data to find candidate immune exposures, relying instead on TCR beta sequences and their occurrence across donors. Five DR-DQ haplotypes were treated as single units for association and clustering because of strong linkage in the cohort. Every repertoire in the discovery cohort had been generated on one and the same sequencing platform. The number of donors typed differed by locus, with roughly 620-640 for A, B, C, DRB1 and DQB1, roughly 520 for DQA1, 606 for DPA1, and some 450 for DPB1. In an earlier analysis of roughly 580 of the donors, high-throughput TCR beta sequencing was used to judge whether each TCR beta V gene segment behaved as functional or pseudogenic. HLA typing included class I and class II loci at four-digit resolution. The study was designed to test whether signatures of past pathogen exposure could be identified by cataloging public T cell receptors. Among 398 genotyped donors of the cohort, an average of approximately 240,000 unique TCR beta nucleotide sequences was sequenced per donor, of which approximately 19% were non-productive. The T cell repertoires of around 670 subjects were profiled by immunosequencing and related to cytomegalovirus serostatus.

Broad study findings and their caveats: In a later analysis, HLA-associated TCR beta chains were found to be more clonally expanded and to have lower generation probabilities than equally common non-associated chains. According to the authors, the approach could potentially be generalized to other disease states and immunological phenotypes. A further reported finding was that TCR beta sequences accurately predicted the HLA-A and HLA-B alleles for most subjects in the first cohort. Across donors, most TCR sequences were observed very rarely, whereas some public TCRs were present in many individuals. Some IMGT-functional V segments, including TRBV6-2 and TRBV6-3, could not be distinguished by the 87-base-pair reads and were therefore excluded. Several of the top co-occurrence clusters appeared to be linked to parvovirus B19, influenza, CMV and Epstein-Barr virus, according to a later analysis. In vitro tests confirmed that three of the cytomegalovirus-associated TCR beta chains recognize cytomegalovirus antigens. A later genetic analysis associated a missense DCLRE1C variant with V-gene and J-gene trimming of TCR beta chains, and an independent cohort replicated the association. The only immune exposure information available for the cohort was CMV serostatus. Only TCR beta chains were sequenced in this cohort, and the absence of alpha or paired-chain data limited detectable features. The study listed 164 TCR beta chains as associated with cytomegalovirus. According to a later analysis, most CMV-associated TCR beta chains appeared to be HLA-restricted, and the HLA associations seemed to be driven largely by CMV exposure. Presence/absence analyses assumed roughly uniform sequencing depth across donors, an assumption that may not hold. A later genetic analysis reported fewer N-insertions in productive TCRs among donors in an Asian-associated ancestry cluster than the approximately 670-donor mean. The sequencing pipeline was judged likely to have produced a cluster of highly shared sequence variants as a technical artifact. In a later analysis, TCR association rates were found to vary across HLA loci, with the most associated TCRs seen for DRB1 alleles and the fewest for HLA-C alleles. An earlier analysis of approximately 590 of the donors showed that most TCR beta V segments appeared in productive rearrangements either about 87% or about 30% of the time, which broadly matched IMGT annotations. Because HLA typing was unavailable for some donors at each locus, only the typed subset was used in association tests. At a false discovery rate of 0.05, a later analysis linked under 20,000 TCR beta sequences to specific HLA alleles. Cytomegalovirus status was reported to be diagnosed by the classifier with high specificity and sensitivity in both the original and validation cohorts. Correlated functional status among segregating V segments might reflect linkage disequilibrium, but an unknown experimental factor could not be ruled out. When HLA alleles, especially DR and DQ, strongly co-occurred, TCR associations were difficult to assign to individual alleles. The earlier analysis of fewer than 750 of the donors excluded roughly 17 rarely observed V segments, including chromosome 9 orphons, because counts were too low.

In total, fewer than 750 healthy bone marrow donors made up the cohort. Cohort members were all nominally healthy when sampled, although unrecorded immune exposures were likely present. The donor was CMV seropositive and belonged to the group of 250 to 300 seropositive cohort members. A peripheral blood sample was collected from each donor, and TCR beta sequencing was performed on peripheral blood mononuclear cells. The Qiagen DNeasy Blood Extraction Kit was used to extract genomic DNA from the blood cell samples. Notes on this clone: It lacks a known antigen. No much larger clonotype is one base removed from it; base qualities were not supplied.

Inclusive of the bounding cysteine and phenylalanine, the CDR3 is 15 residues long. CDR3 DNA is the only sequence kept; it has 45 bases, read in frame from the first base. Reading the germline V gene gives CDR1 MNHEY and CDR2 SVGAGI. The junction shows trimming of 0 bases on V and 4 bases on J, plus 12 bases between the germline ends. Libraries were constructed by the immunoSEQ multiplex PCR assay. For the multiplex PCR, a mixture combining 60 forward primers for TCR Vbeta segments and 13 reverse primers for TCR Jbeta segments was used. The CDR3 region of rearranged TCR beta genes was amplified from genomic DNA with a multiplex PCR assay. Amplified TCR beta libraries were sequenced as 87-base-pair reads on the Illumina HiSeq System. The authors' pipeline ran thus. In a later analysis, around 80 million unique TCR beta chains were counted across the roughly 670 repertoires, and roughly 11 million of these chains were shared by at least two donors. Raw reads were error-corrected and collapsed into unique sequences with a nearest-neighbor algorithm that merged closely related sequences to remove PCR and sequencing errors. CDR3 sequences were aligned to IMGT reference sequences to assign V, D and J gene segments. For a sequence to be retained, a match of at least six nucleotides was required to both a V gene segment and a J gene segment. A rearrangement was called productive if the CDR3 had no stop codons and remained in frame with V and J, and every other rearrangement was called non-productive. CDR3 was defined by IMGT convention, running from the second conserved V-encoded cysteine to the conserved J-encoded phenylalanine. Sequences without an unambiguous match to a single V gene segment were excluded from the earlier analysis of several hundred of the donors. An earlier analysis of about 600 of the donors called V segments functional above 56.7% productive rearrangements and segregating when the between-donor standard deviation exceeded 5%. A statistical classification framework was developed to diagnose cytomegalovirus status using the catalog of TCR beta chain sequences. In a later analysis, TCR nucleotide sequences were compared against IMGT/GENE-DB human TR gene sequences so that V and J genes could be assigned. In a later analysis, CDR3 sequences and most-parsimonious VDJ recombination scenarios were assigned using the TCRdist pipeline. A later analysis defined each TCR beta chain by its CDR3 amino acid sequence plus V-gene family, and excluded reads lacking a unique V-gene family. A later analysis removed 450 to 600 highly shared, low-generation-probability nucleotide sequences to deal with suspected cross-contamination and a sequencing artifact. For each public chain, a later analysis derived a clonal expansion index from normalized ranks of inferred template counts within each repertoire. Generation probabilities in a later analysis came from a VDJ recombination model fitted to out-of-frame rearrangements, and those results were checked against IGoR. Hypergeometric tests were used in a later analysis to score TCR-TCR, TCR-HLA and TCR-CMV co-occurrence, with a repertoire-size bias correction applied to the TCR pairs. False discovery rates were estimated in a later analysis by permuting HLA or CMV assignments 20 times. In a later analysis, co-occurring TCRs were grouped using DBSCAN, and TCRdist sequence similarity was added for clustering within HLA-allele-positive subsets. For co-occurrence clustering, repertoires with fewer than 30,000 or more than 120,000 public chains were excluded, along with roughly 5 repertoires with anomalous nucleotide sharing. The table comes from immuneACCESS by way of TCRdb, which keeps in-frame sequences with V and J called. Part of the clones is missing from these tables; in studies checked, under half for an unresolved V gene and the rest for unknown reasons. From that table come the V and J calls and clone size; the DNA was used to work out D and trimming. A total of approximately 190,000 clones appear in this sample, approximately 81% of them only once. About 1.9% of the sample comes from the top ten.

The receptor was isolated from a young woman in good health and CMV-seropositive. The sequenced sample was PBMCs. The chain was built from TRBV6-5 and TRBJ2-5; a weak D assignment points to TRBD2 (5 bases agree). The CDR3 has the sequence CASSYSPSSGETQYF. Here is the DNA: TGTGCCAGCAGTTACTCACCTAGCTCTGGAGAGACCCAGTACTTC.